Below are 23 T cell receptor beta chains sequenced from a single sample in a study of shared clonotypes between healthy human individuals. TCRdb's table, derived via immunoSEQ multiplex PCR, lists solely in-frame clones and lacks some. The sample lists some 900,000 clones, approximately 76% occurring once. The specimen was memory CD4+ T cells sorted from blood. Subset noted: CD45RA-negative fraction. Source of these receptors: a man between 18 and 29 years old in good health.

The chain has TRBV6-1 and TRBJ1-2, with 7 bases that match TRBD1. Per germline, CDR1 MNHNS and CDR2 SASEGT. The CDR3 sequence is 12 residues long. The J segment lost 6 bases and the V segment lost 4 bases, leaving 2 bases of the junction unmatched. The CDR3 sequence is CASSGDRDGYTF. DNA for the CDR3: TGTGCCAGCAGTGGAGACAGGGATGGCTACACCTTC.

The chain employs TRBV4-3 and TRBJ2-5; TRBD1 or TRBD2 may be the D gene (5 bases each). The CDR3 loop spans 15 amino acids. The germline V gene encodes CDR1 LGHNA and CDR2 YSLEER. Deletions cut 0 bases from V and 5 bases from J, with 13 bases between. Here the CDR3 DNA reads TGCGCCAGCAGCCAAGATCTGGGGACGGGGGAGACCCAGTACTTC. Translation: CASSQDLGTGETQYF.

The DNA for the CDR3 is TGCGCCAGCAGCCAAGAAATGCGGACTACCAAGGATGAGCAGTTCTTC. Translated: CASSQEMRTTKDEQFF. The J gene is TRBJ2-1, the V gene TRBV4-1, with D maybe TRBD2 (6 bases). The germline gives CDR1 MGHRA, CDR2 YSYEKL. V was shortened by 0 bases and J by 8 bases, with 17 bases between the two germline ends. The CDR3 is 16 amino acids.

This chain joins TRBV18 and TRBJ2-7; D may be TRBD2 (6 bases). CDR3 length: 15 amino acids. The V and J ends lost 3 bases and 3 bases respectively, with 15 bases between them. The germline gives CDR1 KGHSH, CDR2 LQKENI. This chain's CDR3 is CASSPSRGSGYEQYF. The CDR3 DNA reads TGTGCCAGCTCACCGAGCCGTGGTAGCGGCTACGAGCAGTACTTC. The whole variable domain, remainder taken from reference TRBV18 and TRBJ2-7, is NAGVMQNPRHLVRRRGQEARLRCSPMKGHSHVYWYRQLPEEGLKFMVYLQKENIIDESGMPKERFSAEFPKEGPSILRIQQVVRGDSAAYFCASSPSRGSGYEQYFGPGTRLTVT.

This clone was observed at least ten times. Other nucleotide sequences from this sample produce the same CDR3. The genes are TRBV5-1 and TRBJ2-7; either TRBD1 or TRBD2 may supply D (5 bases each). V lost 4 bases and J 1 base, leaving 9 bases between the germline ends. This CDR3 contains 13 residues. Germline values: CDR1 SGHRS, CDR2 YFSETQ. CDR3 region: CASSPGPSYEQYF. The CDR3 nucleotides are TGCGCCAGCAGCCCGGGACCTTCCTACGAGCAGTACTTC. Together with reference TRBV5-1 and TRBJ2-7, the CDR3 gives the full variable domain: KAGVTQTPRYLIKTRGQQVTLSCSPISGHRSVSWYQQTPGQGLQFLFEYFSETQRNKGNFPGRFSGRQFSNSRSEMNVSTLELGDSALYLCASSPGPSYEQYFGPGTRLTVT.

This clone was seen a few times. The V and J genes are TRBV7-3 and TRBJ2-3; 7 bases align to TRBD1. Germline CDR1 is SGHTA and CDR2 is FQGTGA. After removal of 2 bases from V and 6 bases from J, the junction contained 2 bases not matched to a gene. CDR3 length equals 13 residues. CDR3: CASSLRGGDTQYF. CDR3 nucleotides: TGTGCCAGCAGCTTACGAGGGGGCGATACGCAGTATTTT. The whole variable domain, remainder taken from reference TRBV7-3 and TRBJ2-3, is GAGVSQTPSNKVTEKGKYVELRCDPISGHTALYWYRQSLGQGPEFLIYFQGTGAADDSGLPNDRFFAVRPEGSVSTLKIQRTERGDSAVYLCASSLRGGDTQYFGPGTRLTVL.

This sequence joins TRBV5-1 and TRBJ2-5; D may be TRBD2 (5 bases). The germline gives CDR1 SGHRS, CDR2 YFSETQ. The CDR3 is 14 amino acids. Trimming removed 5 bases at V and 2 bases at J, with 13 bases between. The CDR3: CASRGVGGQETQYF. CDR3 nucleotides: TGCGCCAGCAGGGGAGTGGGTGGGCAAGAGACCCAGTACTTC. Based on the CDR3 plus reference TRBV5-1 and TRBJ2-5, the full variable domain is KAGVTQTPRYLIKTRGQQVTLSCSPISGHRSVSWYQQTPGQGLQFLFEYFSETQRNKGNFPGRFSGRQFSNSRSEMNVSTLELGDSALYLCASRGVGGQETQYFGPGTRLLVL.

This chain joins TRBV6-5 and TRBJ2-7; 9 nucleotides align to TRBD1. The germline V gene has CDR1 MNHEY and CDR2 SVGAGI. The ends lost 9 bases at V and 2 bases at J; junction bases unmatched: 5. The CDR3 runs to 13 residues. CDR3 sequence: CASGDRAPYEQYF. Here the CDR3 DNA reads TGTGCCAGTGGGGACAGGGCGCCCTACGAGCAGTACTTC.

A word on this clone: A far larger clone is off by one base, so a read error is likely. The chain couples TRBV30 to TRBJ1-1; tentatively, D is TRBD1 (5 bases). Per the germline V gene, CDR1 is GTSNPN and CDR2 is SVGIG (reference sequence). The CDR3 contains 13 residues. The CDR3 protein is CVWSGQGVGEAFF. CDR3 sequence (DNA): TGTGTCTGGAGTGGGCAGGGCGTTGGGGAAGCTTTCTTT. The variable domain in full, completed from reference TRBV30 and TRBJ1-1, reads SQTIHQWPATLVQPVGSPLSLECTVEGTSNPNLYWYRQAAGRGLQLLFYSVGIGQISSEVPQNLSASRPQDRQFILSSKKLLLSDSGFYLCVWSGQGVGEAFFGQGTRLTVV.

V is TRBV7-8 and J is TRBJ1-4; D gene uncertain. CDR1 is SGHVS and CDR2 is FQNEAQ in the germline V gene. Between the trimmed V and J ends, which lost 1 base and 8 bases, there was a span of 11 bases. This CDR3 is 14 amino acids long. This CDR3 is CASSLGGIGEKLFF. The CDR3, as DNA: TGTGCCAGCAGCTTAGGTGGCATCGGGGAAAAACTGTTTTTT.

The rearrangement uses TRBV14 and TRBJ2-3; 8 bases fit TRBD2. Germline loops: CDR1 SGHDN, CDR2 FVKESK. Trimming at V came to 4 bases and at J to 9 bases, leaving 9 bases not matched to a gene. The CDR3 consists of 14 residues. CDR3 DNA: TGTGCCAGCAGCCCCCGCGGGACTAGGTTCACGCAGTATTTT. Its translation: CASSPRGTRFTQYF.

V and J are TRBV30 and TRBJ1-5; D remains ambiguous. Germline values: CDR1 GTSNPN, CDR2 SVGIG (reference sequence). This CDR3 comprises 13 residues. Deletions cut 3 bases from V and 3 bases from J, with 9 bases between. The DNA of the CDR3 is TGTGCCTGGAGCCCGAACAACAATCAGCCCCAGCATTTT. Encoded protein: CAWSPNNNQPQHF.

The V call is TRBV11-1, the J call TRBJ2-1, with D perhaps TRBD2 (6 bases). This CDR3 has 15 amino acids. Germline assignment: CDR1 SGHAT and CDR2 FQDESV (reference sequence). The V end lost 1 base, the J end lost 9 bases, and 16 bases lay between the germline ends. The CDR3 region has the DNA TGTGCCAGCAGCTTAGGAGCGGGCCCCATGGGTGAGCAGTTCTTC. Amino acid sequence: CASSLGAGPMGEQFF.

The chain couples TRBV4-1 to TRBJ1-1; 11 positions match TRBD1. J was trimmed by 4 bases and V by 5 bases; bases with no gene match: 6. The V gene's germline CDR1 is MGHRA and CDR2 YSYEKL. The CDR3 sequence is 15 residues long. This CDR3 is CASSWPGQGVTEAFF. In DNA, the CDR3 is TGCGCCAGCAGCTGGCCGGGACAGGGGGTCACTGAAGCTTTCTTT.

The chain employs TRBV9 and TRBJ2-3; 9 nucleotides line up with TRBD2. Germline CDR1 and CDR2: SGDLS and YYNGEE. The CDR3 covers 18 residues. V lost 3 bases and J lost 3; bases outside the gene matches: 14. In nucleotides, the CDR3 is TGTGCCAGCAGCGGACGACTAGCGGAGAAGGGTTTTACAGATACGCAGTATTTT. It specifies CASSGRLAEKGFTDTQYF.

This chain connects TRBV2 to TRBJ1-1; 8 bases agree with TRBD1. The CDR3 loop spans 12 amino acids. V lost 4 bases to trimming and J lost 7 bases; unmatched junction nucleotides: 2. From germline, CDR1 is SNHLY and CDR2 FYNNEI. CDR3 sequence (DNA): TGTGCCAGCAGTGGACAGGGGATTGAAGCTTTCTTT. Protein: CASSGQGIEAFF.

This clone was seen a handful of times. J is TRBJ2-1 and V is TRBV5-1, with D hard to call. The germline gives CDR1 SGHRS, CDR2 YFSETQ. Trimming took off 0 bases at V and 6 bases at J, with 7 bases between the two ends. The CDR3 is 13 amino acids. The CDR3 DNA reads TGCGCCAGCAGCTTGGCGCCGCTCAATGAGCAGTTCTTC. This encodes CASSLAPLNEQFF.

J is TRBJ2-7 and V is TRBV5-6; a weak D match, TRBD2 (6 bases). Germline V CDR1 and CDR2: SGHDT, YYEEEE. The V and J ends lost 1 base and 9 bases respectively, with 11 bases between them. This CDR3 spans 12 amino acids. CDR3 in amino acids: CASSLYRGMQYF. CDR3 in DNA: TGTGCCAGCAGCTTGTATCGGGGGATGCAGTACTTC.

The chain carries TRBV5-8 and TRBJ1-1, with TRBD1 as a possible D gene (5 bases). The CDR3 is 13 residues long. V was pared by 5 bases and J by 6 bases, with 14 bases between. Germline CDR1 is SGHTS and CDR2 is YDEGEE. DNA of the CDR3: TGTGCCAGCAGTTCCCAGGGTTCGCCTGAAGCTTTCTTT. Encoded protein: CASSSQGSPEAFF.

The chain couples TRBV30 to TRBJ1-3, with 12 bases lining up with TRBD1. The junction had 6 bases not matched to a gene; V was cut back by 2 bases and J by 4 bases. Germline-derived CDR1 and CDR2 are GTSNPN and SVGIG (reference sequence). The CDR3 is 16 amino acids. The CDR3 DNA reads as TGTGCCTGGAGTAACCGGGGACAGGGGGCAGGAAACACCATATATTTT. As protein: CAWSNRGQGAGNTIYF.

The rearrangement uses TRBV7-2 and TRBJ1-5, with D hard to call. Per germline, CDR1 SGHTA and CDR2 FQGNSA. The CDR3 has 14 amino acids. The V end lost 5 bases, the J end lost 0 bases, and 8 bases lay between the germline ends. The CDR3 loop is CASSEIYSNQPQHF. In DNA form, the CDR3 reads TGTGCCAGCAGCGAGATATATAGCAATCAGCCCCAGCATTTT.

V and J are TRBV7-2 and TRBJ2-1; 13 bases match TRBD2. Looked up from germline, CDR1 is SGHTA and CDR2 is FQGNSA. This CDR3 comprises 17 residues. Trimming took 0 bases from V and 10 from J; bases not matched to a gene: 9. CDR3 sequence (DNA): TGTGCCAGCAGCTTAGCCGGGACTAGCGGGACGTTTCACGAGCAGTTCTTC. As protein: CASSLAGTSGTFHEQFF. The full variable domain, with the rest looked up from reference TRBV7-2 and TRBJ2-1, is GAGVSQSPSNKVTEKGKDVELRCDPISGHTALYWYRQSLGQGLEFLIYFQGNSAPDKSGLPSDRFSAERTGGSVSTLTIQRTQQEDSAVYLCASSLAGTSGTFHEQFFGPGTRLTVL.

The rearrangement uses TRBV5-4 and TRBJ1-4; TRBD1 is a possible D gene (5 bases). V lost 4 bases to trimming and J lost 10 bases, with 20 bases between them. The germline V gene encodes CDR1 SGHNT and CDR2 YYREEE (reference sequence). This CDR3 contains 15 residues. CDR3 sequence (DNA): TGTGCCAGCAGCGATTCCGACAGCCCAATGAGAAAACTGTTTTTT. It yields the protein CASSDSDSPMRKLFF.